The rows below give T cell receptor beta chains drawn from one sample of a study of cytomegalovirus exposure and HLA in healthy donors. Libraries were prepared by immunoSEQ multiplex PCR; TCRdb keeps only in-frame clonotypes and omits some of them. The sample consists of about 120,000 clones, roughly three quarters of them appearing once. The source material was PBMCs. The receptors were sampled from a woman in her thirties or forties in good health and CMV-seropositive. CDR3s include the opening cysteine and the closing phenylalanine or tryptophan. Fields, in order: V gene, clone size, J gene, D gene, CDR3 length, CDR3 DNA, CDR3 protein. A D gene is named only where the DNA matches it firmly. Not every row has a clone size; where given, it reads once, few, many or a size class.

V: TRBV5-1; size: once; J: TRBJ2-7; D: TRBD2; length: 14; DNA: TGCGCCAGCAGTCTCGGGGGGGGCGACCACGAGCAGTACTTC; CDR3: CASSLGGGDHEQYF
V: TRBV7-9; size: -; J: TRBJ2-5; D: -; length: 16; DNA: TGTTCCAGCAGCTTCCCCACAGGGTTGGGGGGGGAGACCCAGTACTTC; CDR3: CSSSFPTGLGGETQYF
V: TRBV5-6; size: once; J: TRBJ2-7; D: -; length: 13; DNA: TGTGCCAGCAGCTTGGGCGGGGTGGACGAGCAGTACTTC; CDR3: CASSLGGVDEQYF
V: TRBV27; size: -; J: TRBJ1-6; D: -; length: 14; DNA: TGTGCCAGCAGTTTATACAGAGGGAATTCACCCCTCCACTTT; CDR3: CASSLYRGNSPLHF
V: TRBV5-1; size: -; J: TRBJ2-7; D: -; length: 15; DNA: TGCGCCAGCAGCACCGCCCCCGGGAGCTCCTACGAGCAGTACTTC; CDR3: CASSTAPGSSYEQYF
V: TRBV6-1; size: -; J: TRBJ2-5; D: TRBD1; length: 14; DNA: TGTGCCAGCAGGGTACCTGGACAGGGGGAGACCCAGTACTTC; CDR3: CASRVPGQGETQYF
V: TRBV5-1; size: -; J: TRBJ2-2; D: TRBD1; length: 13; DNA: TGCGCCACCGGGACAGGGAGCACCGGGGAGCTGTTTTTT; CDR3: CATGTGSTGELFF
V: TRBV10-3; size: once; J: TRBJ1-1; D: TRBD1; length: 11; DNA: TGTGCCATTAGTTGGGACAGTGAAGCTTTCTTT; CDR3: CAISWDSEAFF
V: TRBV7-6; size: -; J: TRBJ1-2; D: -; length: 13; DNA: TGTGCCAGCAGCCCAGGGCTGTATTATGGCTACACCTTC; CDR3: CASSPGLYYGYTF
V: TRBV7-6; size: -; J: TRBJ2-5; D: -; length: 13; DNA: TGTGCCAGCAGCCCCAGACAACAAGAGACCCAGTACTTC; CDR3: CASSPRQQETQYF
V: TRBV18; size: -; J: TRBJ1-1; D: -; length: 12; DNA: TGTGCCAGCTCACCCGGGACTTCGAAAGCTTTCTTT; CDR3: CASSPGTSKAFF
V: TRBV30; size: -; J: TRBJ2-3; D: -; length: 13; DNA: TGTGCCTGGAGGAAAGACTCCACAGATACGCAGTATTTT; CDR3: CAWRKDSTDTQYF
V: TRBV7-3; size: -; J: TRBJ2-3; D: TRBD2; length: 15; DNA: TGTGCCAGCAGCCTGATAGCGGGGAGCACAGATACGCAGTATTTT; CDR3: CASSLIAGSTDTQYF
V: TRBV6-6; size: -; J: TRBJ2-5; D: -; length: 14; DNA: TGTGCCAGCTTCAATAGCGGTGGGGAAGAGACCCAGTACTTC; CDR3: CASFNSGGEETQYF
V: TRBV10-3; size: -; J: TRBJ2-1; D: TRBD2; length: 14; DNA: TGTGCCATCAGTGAGACTAGCGCGGACAATGAGCAGTTCTTC; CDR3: CAISETSADNEQFF
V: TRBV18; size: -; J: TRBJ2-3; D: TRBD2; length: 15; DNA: TGTGCCAGCTCACCACGGGGAGGGTTGAGCGATACGCAGTATTTT; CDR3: CASSPRGGLSDTQYF
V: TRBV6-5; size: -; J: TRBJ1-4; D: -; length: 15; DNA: TGTGCCAGCAGCGGGGGGGGAGGGATTTATGAAAAACTGTTTTTT; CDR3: CASSGGGGIYEKLFF
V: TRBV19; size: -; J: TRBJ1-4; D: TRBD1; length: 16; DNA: TGTGCCAGTAGTACGGGACAGCGATCAACTAATGAAAAACTGTTTTTT; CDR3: CASSTGQRSTNEKLFF
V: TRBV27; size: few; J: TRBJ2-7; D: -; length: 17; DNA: TGTGCCAGCAGTATCCACCCGGGACACCTTAAAGGTGGCGAGCAGTACTTC; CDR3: CASSIHPGHLKGGEQYF
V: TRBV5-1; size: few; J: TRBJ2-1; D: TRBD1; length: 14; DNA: TGCGCCAGCAGCGTTTTGACAGGGGGCGATGAGCAGTTCTTC; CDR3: CASSVLTGGDEQFF
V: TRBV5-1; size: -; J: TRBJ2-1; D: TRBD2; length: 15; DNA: TGCGCCAGCAGCCTCGGGACTAGCGGCTACAATGAGCAGTTCTTC; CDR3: CASSLGTSGYNEQFF
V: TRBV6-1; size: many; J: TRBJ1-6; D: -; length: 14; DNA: TGTGCCACAGGAGGACGGAGCTATAATTCACCCCTCCACTTT; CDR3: CATGGRSYNSPLHF
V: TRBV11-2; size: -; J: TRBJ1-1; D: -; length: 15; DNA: TGTGCCAGCAGCTTTTCTCCAGGGCTGAACACTGAAGCTTTCTTT; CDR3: CASSFSPGLNTEAFF
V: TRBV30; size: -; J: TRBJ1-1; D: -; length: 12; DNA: TGTGCCTGGAAGGGGGGGCACACTGAAGCTTTCTTT; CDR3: CAWKGGHTEAFF
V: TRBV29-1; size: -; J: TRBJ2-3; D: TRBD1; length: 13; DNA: TGCAGCGTTGCGCGGAACCAGGGGGCGCGTCCGTATTTT; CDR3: CSVARNQGARPYF
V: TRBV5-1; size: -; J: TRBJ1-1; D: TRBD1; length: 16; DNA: TGCGCCAGCAGCTTTACCGGGACAGGGCGGTACACTGAAGCTTTCTTT; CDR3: CASSFTGTGRYTEAFF
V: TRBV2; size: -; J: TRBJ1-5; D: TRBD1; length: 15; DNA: TGTGCCAGCAGGAGGGACAGGGATGGCAATCAGCCCCAGCATTTT; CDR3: CASRRDRDGNQPQHF
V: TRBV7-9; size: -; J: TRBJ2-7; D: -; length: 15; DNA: TGTGCCAGCAGCTGGGGGGGCAGGGGTATCGGCGAGCAGTACTTC; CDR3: CASSWGGRGIGEQYF
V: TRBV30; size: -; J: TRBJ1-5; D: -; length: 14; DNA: TGTGCCTGGAGTGTCGAGGCGGGCAATCAGCCCCAGCATTTT; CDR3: CAWSVEAGNQPQHF
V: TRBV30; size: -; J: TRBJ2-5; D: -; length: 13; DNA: TGTGCCTGGAAGGGGGCGGGGTCAGAGACCCAGTACTTC; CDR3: CAWKGAGSETQYF
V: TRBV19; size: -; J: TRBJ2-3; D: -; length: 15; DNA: TGTGCCAGTAGTTCGGGACTGGGAGGAACAGATACGCAGTATTTT; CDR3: CASSSGLGGTDTQYF
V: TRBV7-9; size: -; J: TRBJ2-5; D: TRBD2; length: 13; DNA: TGTGCCAGCAGCTTATGGGGGGGGGAGACCCAGTACTTC; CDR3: CASSLWGGETQYF
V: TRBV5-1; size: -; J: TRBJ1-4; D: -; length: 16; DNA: TGCGCCAGCAGCTTGGTGGTACCAGCAACTAATGAAAAACTGTTTTTT; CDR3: CASSLVVPATNEKLFF
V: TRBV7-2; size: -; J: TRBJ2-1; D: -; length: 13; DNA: TGTGCCAGCAGCTTCGACAGACCCAATGAGCAGTTCTTC; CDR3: CASSFDRPNEQFF
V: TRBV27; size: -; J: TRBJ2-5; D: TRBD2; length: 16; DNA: TGTGCCAGCAGTTCAAGACTAGCGGGACACCAAGAGACCCAGTACTTC; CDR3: CASSSRLAGHQETQYF
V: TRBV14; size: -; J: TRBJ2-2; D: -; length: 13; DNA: TGTGCCAGCAGCCAAGGGCTTCGCGGGGAGCTGTTTTTT; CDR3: CASSQGLRGELFF
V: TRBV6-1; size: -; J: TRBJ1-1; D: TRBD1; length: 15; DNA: TGTGCCAGCAGAGAACAGGGGGCCCTGAACACTGAAGCTTTCTTT; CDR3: CASREQGALNTEAFF
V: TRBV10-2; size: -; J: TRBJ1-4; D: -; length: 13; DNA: TGCGCCAGCATGGGGGCAGGCTATGAAAAACTGTTTTTT; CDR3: CASMGAGYEKLFF
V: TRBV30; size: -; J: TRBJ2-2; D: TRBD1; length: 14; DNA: TGTGCCTGGAGGAAGGGGACAGGGTACGGGGAGCTGTTTTTT; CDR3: CAWRKGTGYGELFF
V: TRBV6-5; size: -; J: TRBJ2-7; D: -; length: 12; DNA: TGTGCCAGCAGTTACCCCAACAGGGAACTCTACTTC; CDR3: CASSYPNRELYF
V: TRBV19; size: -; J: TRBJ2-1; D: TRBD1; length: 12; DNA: TGTGCCAGCTTGGGACAGGGCAATGAGCAGTTCTTC; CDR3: CASLGQGNEQFF
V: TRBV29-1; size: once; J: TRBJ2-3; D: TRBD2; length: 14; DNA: TGCAGCGTTGAGACTAGCGCCGGCACAGATACGCAGTATTTT; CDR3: CSVETSAGTDTQYF
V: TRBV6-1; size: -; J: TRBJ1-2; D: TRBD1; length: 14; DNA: TGTGCCAGCAGTGAAGTGAGACAGGGGGTGAGCTACACCTTC; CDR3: CASSEVRQGVSYTF
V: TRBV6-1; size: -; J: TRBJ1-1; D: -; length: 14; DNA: TGTGCCAGCGGCAGAACAGGAGTGAACACTGAAGCTTTCTTT; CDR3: CASGRTGVNTEAFF
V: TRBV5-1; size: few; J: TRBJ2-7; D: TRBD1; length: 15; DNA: TGCGCCAGCAGCTTGTCCGAGGGACAGCGCTACGAGCAGTACTTC; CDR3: CASSLSEGQRYEQYF
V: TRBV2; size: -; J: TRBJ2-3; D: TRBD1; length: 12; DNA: TGTGCCAGCCAGGGGGTAGTAGATACGCAGTATTTT; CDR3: CASQGVVDTQYF
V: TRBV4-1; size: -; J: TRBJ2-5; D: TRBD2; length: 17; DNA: TGCGCCAGCAGCCGATTTGGACTAGCGGGGGGACAAGAGACCCAGTACTTC; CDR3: CASSRFGLAGGQETQYF
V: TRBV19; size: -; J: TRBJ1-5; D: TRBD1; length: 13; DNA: TGTATACAGGGGGCGAATTGCAATCAGCCCCAGCATTTT; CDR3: CIQGANCNQPQHF
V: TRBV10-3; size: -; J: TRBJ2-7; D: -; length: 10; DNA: TGTGCCATCAGTGTATGCGAGCAGTACTTC; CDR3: CAISVCEQYF
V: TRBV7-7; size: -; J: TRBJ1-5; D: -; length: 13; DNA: TGTGCCAGCAGCCAGAACAGGGATCAGCCCCAGCATTTT; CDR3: CASSQNRDQPQHF
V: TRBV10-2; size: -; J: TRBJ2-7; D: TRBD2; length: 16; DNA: TGCGCCAGCAGTGAGTCGGGAACTAGCGGGGAGTACGAGCAGTACTTC; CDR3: CASSESGTSGEYEQYF
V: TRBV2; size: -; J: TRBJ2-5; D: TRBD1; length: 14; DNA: TGTGCCAGCGGGGGGGACAGGGGTGAGGAGACCCAGTACTTC; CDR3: CASGGDRGEETQYF
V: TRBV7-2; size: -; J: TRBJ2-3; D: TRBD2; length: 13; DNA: TGTGCCAGCAGCTTAGATTACCTAGCGGTCGCGTATTTT; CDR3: CASSLDYLAVAYF
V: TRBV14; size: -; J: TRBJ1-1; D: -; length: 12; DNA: TGTGCCAGCAGCCAAGATCGGAGAAAAGCTTTCTTT; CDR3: CASSQDRRKAFF
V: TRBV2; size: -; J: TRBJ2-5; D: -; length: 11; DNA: TGTGCCAGCAGCGTCGGAGAGACCCAGTACTTC; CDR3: CASSVGETQYF
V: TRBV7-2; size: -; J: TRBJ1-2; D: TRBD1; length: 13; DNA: TGTGCCAGCAGCCCCACAGGGGGCTATGGCTACACCTTC; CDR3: CASSPTGGYGYTF
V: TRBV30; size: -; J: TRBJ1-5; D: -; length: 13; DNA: TGTGCCTGGAGTGGACAGAGTTATCAGCCCCAGCATTTT; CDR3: CAWSGQSYQPQHF